Reported below is one TCR beta chain. The read stops 3 residues short of the end of the CDR3; the missing end is completed from the germline J gene. This record belongs to a study of T cells in women clearing cervical HPV infection. TCRdb's table, derived via immunoSEQ multiplex PCR, lists solely in-frame clones and lacks some. The sample has approximately 34,000 clones. The length of the CDR3 is 15 residues. CDR1 SGHKS and CDR2 YYEKEE come from the germline V gene (reference sequence). Trimming removed 4 bases from V and 4 bases from J; junction bases left unmatched: 2. The specimen sequenced was blood buffy coat. This sequence was found in a woman aged 18-70 years with a cervical HPV16 infection that either progressed to CIN3+ or cleared (not recorded which). The chain joins TRBV5-5 to TRBJ2-1, with 13 bases aligning to TRBD2. The CDR3 reads CASSPTSGGYNEQFF. CDR3 DNA, as far as it was read: TGTGCCAGCAGCCCGACTAGCGGGGGGTACAATGAG.